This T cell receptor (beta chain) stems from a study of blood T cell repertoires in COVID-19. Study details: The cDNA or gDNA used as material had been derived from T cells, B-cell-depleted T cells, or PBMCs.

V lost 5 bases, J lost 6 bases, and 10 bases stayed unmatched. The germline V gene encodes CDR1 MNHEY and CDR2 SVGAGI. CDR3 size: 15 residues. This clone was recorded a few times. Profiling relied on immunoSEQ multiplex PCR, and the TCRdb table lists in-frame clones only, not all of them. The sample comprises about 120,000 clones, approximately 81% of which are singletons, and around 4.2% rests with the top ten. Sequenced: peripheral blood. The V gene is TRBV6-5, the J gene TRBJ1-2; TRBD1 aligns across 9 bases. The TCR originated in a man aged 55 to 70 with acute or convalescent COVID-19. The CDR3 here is CASSPWTGAGNGYTF. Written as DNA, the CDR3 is TGTGCCAGCAGTCCGTGGACAGGGGCAGGGAATGGCTACACCTTC.